This TCR beta chain was sequenced in a study of blood T cell repertoires in COVID-19. Turning to the study itself: From T cells, B-cell-depleted T cells, or PBMCs came the material, which was cDNA or gDNA.

Source study methods: Amplification of reference gene primers was used by the study to estimate nucleated cell counts. Clones were read by immunoSEQ multiplex PCR, and TCRdb kept only the in-frame ones, dropping some. That table furnishes V, J and clone size, whereas the DNA furnished D and trimming. Seen here are about 150,000 clones, 80% to 85% observed once, and the top ten hold almost 8.5%. Per germline, CDR1 SQVTM and CDR2 ANQGSEA. This CDR3 has 12 residues. With 7 bases removed from V and 6 bases from J, the gap between germline ends came to 15 bases. This chain connects TRBV29-1 to TRBJ1-2, with D tentatively TRBD1 (5 bases). Sequenced input: peripheral blood. This receptor was obtained from a woman aged 60 to 75 with active or convalescent COVID-19. The CDR3 sequence: CSAGGGDNGYTF. DNA of the CDR3: TGCAGCGCTGGTGGGGGGGATAATGGCTACACCTTC.